The 12 T cell receptor beta chains in this list originate from one sample, sequenced in a study of blood T cell repertoires in COVID-19. Here immunoSEQ multiplex PCR was the method, and the copy in TCRdb shows in-frame clones only, minus some. The sample has tens of thousands of clones, around four fifths seen once; the top ten hold over 15%. Input material: peripheral blood. The source is a man aged 70 or older with acute or convalescent COVID-19.

This chain connects TRBV18 to TRBJ1-6; 10 bases agree with TRBD1. After removal of 1 base from V and 5 bases from J, the junction contained 2 bases not matched to a gene. CDR1 is KGHSH, CDR2 LQKENI, per germline. The length of the CDR3 is 16 residues. The CDR3 DNA sequence: TGTGCCAGCTCACCACGAGGGACAGGGGATAATTCACCCCTCCACTTT. It translates to CASSPRGTGDNSPLHF. Looking up the rest from reference TRBV18 and TRBJ1-6 gives the full variable domain: NAGVMQNPRHLVRRRGQEARLRCSPMKGHSHVYWYRQLPEEGLKFMVYLQKENIIDESGMPKERFSAEFPKEGPSILRIQQVVRGDSAAYFCASSPRGTGDNSPLHFGNGTRLTVT.

This clone appeared a single time. This chain uses TRBV9 with TRBJ1-6; a weak D match, TRBD1 (6 bases). Germline V CDR1 and CDR2: SGDLS, YYNGEE. This CDR3 is built from 19 residues. V gave up 4 bases and J gave up 1 base, with 21 bases separating them. The CDR3 region is CASSPEGGGGASYNSPLHF. DNA for the CDR3: TGTGCCAGCAGCCCTGAGGGCGGGGGGGGCGCGTCCTATAATTCACCCCTCCACTTT.

The rearrangement joins TRBV5-6 to TRBJ1-1; D is unresolved. V was pared by 7 bases and J by 3 bases, with 7 bases between. Per germline, CDR1 SGHDT and CDR2 YYEEEE. The CDR3 is 11 amino acids. Here the CDR3 reads CASGRDTEAFF. As DNA, the CDR3 is TGTGCCAGCGGCCGGGACACTGAAGCTTTCTTT.

This clone came up once. The V call is TRBV18, the J call TRBJ1-1; D perhaps matches TRBD1 (6 bases). V lost 3 bases and J lost 3, with 14 bases in between. The CDR3 contains 15 residues. The germline CDR1 and CDR2 sequences are KGHSH and LQKENI. CDR3 bases: TGTGCCAGCTCACCTAAAGTCCCAGGGGACACTGAAGCTTTCTTT. Translation: CASSPKVPGDTEAFF.

V usage is TRBV6-2 or TRBV6-3 and J usage is TRBJ2-3, with D unresolved. The V gene lost 4 bases and the J gene lost 2 bases, with 16 bases spanning the gap. This CDR3 contains 16 residues. Germline values: CDR1 MNHEY, CDR2 SVGEGT. The CDR3 DNA is TGTGCCAGCAGTTCGGGTTCGGTAGCAGACACAGATACGCAGTATTTT. It specifies CASSSGSVADTDTQYF.

The rearrangement joins TRBV5-4 to TRBJ2-5; TRBD2 aligns across 13 bases. The junction had 2 bases not matched to a gene; V was cut back by 0 bases and J by 3 bases. From germline, CDR1 is SGHNT and CDR2 YYREEE (reference sequence). CDR3 size: 16 residues. DNA for the CDR3: TGTGCCAGCAGCTTGGAACTAGCGGGAGGGGAAGAGACCCAGTACTTC. Translation gives CASSLELAGGEETQYF.

This chain uses TRBV27 with TRBJ2-1; the match to TRBD2 covers 12 bases. The CDR3 sequence is 13 residues long. Germline V gene data show CDR1 as MNHEY and CDR2 as SMNVEV (reference sequence). Trimming took 10 bases from V and 8 from J; bases not matched to a gene: 6. This CDR3 reads CATFLAGGDEQFF. Here the CDR3 DNA reads TGTGCCACTTTCCTAGCGGGAGGGGATGAGCAGTTCTTC.

The chain uses TRBV27 and TRBJ2-1; D possibly corresponds to TRBD1 (6 bases). Trimming removed 4 bases from V and 8 bases from J, with 15 bases in between. Germline V gene sequence: CDR1 MNHEY, CDR2 SMNVEV (reference sequence). The CDR3 runs to 14 residues. In DNA form, the CDR3 reads TGTGCCAGCAGTTACCCGACAGGTGGTGATGAGCAGTTCTTC. This translates into CASSYPTGGDEQFF.

The V call is TRBV6-6, the J call TRBJ1-3, with 7 nucleotides matching TRBD1. CDR1 MNHNY and CDR2 SVGAGI come from the germline V gene (reference sequence). The CDR3 covers 16 residues. J was trimmed by 2 bases and V by 5 bases; bases with no gene match: 9. The CDR3 region is CASSRTGAEAGNTIYF. The CDR3 DNA is TGTGCCAGCAGTCGAACAGGGGCCGAAGCTGGAAACACCATATATTTT.

This clone was counted only a few times. CDR3 residues: CASSLLTGELFF. The CDR3 region has the DNA TGTGCCAGCAGTTTACTCACCGGGGAGCTGTTTTTT. The chain recombines TRBV28 with TRBJ2-2; no clear D gene. Looked up from germline, CDR1 is MDHEN and CDR2 is SYDVKM. CDR3 length: 12 amino acids. V shed 2 bases and J shed 4 bases, with 2 bases lying between them.

The CDR3 loop reads CASSPQQTTGEGGYTF. Here the CDR3 DNA reads TGTGCCAGCTCACCTCAACAAACGACAGGGGAAGGTGGCTACACCTTC. The J gene is TRBJ1-2, the V gene TRBV18; 8 bases map to TRBD1. CDR3 size: 16 residues. Looked up from germline, CDR1 is KGHSH and CDR2 is LQKENI. The J segment lost 7 bases and the V segment lost 3 bases, leaving 13 bases of the junction unmatched.

The rearrangement joins TRBV10-3 to TRBJ1-2; 8 bases agree with TRBD1. CDR1 and CDR2 (germline): ENHRY, SYGVKD. Trimming removed 6 bases from V and 2 bases from J; junction bases left unmatched: 2. This CDR3 has 13 residues. Written as DNA, the CDR3 is TGTGCCATCAGCCGGGACAGGAACTATGGCTACACCTTC. Its translation: CAISRDRNYGYTF.